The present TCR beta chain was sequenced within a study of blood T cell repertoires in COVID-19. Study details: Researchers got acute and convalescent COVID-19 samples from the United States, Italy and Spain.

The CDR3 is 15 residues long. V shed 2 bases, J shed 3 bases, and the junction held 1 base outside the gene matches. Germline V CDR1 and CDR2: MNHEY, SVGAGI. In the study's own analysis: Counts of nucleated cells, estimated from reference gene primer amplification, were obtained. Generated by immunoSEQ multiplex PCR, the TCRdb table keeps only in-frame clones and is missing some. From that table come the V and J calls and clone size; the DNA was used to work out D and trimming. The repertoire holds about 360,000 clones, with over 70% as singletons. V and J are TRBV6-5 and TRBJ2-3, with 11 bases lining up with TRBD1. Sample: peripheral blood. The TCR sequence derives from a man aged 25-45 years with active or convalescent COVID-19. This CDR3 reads CASSYGQGATDTQYF. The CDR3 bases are TGTGCCAGCAGTTACGGACAGGGGGCGACAGATACGCAGTATTTT.